This TCR beta chain stems from a study of blood T cell repertoires in COVID-19 (dated by TCRdb to the early 2020s). With respect to the entire study: The collaborator samples originated in the United States, Italy and Spain and spanned the acute and convalescent phases of COVID-19. The material from the prospective study consisted of cDNA or gDNA derived from T cells, B-cell-depleted T cells, or PBMCs. Subjects who had been exposed to COVID-19, were actively infected with it, or had recovered from it provided the deeply sampled blood TCRbeta repertoires that made up the dataset. The repertoires were made available in a free public database intended to serve as a resource for research on the immune response to SARS-CoV-2. Samples came from the ongoing ImmuneRACE study (first 160 participants) plus 1,254 subjects from 6 global collaborators. Nearly every sample came with metadata listing a de-identified subject ID, COVID-19 status, age in years and sex. Where HLA class I and class II types were available, the types were taken from metadata supplied by the sample provider, not from assay-based typing.

TCRbeta CDR3 regions were amplified from genomic DNA by means of the immunoSEQ Assay, a bias-controlled multiplex PCR. Processing in the source paper ran as follows. Within the assay, amplification of reference gene primers was used to estimate how many nucleated cells each sample contained. To quantify the absolute abundance of each unique TCRbeta CDR3 rearrangement, sequence reads were collapsed and filtered. For each sample, productive Simpson clonality was calculated as the square root of Simpson's diversity index across productive rearrangements. Imported from immuneACCESS, the table was reduced by TCRdb to in-frame sequences with V and J called. These copies leave out some clones; in studies compared against another copy, an unresolved V gene accounts for under half, and the cause of the remainder is not known. V and J calls and clone size are given by that table; D and trimming were obtained from the DNA. The sample profile shows about 120,000 clones; 81% of them were found once. The top ten hold more than 9% of the sample.

Unmatched junction bases come to 9, with V trimmed by 6 bases and J by 7 bases. The germline V gene provides CDR1 SGHVS and CDR2 FQNEAQ. The CDR3, cysteine through phenylalanine, is 15 amino acids long. The entry retains the CDR3 DNA only, 45 bases that are in frame from base 1. With respect to this clone: There is no known antigen for this receptor. The sample holds no much larger clone one base away, and base qualities are not on file.

Paper-wide results and their limitations: The quantity of clinical and demographic metadata differed by source and by participant and was supplied without curation.

Whole blood was collected in K2EDTA tubes by collaborating institutions according to the institutions' own protocols. For TCRbeta analysis, collaborator samples were shipped as frozen whole blood, as isolated PBMCs, or as DNA extracted from either sample type. Recombination joined TRBV7-8 with TRBJ1-6, and TRBD1 matches 7 of the central bases. Material for sequencing was peripheral blood. The source of this sequence is a human donor in a cohort sampled during active COVID-19. The CDR3 amino acid sequence is: CASSFRQGPNSPLHF. At the DNA level, the sequence is TGTGCCAGCAGTTTTAGACAGGGACCCAATTCACCCCTCCACTTT.